The 7 T cell receptor beta chains presented below share a single source sample, sequenced in a study of CD8+CD57+ T cells in acquired aplastic anemia. The use of genomic DNA as template underpinned the TCR beta VDJ and CDR3 profiling. TCRdb reanalysed the reads using MiXCR and keeps one entry per CDR3 protein. The sample carries approximately 190,000 distinct CDR3 sequences, 64% recorded once. The material sequenced was sorted CD4+, CD8+, or CD8+CD57+ T cells (not recorded which) from PBMCs. The receptor set was obtained from a human donor with severe aplastic anemia or a healthy control (not recorded which).

The CDR3 bases are TGCAGTGCTAGGGAAACAGGAACCTACGAGCAGTACTTC. Translation: CSARETGTYEQYF. The chain carries TRBV20-1 and TRBJ2-7; TRBD1 is a possible D gene (5 bases). The V and J ends lost 3 bases and 2 bases respectively, with 11 bases between them. CDR1 and CDR2 from the germline V gene are DFQATT and SNEGSKA (reference sequence). This CDR3 is built from 13 residues.

This chain joins TRBV29-1 and TRBJ2-1; D is possibly TRBD1 or TRBD2 (5 bases each). V gave up 0 bases and J gave up 2 bases, with 11 bases separating them. Germline CDR1 SQVTM, CDR2 ANQGSEA. CDR3 size: 15 residues. The chain's CDR3 is CSVEDRRDPYNEQFF. The CDR3 DNA follows: TGCAGCGTTGAAGATCGCAGGGACCCCTACAATGAGCAGTTCTTC.

J is TRBJ2-3 and V is TRBV2; unclear D gene. The CDR3 sequence is 13 residues long. V lost 4 bases to trimming and J lost 2 bases, with 7 bases between them. Germline CDR1 reads SNHLY; CDR2 reads FYNNEI. The CDR3 protein is CASSVTDTDTQYF. For the CDR3, the DNA is TGTGCCAGCAGTGTTACGGACACAGATACGCAGTATTTT. The full variable domain, completed using reference TRBV2 and TRBJ2-3, is EPEVTQTPSHQVTQMGQEVILRCVPISNHLYFYWYRQILGQKVEFLVSFYNNEISEKSEIFDDQFSVERPDGSNFTLKIRSTKLEDSAMYFCASSVTDTDTQYFGPGTRLTVL.

There are a few counts of this clonotype. The chain recombines TRBV15 with TRBJ2-3; the D gene is possibly TRBD2 (6 bases). CDR3 length equals 16 residues. V was cut by 3 bases and J by 5 bases, with 18 bases left in between. Germline loops: CDR1 LNHNV, CDR2 YYDKDF (reference sequence). This chain's CDR3 is CATSSYLGGAGDTQYF. The CDR3 DNA reads TGTGCCACCAGCAGCTACTTAGGAGGGGCTGGAGATACGCAGTATTTT.

The J gene is TRBJ2-5, the V gene TRBV7-2, with TRBD2 identical over 8 bases. The CDR3 is 15 residues long. Germline CDR1 is SGHTA and CDR2 is FQGNSA. The trim removed 5 bases at V and 2 bases at J, leaving 7 bases unmatched. The CDR3 spells CASSQQLAAQETQYF. Written as DNA, the CDR3 is TGTGCCAGCAGCCAACAACTAGCGGCACAAGAGACCCAGTACTTC.

The chain joins TRBV12-5 to TRBJ1-5; no clear D gene. V dropped 2 bases and J dropped 0 bases, with 5 bases sitting between them. Looked up from germline, CDR1 is LGHNT and CDR2 is FRNRAP. This CDR3 is 14 amino acids long. CDR3 in amino acids: CASGLRGSNQPQHF. For the CDR3, the DNA is TGTGCTAGTGGTTTGCGAGGTAGCAATCAGCCCCAGCATTTT. Supplemented by reference TRBV12-5 and TRBJ1-5, the full variable domain reads DARVTQTPRHKVTEMGQEVTMRCQPILGHNTVFWYRQTMMQGLELLAYFRNRAPLDDSGMPKDRFSAEMPDATLATLKIQPSEPRDSAVYFCASGLRGSNQPQHFGDGTRLSIL.

This clonotype was seen more than once but under ten times. At one boundary the junction diverges from the germline segment, which might be a read error. CDR3 protein: CASSLVPRVEETQYF. The CDR3 DNA is TGTGCCAGCAGTTTAGTGCCGCGGGTGGAAGAGACCCAGTACTTC. The chain uses TRBV7-9 and TRBJ2-5; maybe TRBD2 (5 bases). CDR3 size: 15 residues. Looked up from germline, CDR1 is SEHNR and CDR2 is FQNEAQ (reference sequence).